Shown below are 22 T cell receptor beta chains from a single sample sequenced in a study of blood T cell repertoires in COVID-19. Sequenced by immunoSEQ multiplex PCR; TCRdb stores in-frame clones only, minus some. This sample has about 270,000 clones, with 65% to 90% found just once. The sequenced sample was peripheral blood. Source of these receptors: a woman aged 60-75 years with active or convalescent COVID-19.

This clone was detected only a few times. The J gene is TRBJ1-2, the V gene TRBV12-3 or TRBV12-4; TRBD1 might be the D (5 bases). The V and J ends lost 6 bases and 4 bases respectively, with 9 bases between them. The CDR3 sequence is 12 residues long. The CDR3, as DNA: TGTGCCAGCAGGGCAGACAGCTATGGCTACACCTTC. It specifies CASRADSYGYTF.

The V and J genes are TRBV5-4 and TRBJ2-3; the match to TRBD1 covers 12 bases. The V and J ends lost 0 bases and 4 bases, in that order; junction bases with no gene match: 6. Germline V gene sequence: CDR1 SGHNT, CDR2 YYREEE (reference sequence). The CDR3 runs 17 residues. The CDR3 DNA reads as TGTGCCAGCAGCTTGGGACCGGGACAGGGGGCGTCAGATACGCAGTATTTT. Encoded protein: CASSLGPGQGASDTQYF.

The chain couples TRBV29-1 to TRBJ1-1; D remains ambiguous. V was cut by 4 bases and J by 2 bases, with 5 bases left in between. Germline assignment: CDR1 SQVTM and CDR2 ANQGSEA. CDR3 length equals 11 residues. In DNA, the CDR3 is TGCAGCGTTGCGTTTAACACTGAAGCTTTCTTT. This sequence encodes CSVAFNTEAFF.

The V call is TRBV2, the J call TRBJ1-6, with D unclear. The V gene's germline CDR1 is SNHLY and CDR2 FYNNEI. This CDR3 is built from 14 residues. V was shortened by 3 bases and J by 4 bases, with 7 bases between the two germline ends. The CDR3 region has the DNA TGTGCCAGCAGTGATGGGCAGTATAATTCACCCCTCCACTTT. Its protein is CASSDGQYNSPLHF.

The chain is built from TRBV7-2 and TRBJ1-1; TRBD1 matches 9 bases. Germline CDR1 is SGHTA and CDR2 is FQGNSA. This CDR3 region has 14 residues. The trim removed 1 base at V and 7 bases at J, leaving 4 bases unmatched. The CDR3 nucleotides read TGTGCCAGCAGCTTAGAGGGACAGGGTATTGAAGCTTTCTTT. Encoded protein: CASSLEGQGIEAFF.

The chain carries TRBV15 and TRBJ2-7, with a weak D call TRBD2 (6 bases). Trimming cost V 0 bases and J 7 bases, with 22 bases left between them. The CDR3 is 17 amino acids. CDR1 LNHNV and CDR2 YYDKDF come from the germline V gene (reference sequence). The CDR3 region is CATSRDGILAATGEQYF. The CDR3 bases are TGTGCCACCAGCAGAGATGGGATACTAGCTGCCACGGGGGAGCAGTACTTC.

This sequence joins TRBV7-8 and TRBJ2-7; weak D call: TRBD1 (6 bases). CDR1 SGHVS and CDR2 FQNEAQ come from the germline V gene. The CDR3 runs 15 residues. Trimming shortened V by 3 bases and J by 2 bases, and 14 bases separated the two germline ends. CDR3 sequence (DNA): TGTGCCAGCAGCTTCGGGACGGCAGGGGCCTACGAGCAGTACTTC. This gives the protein CASSFGTAGAYEQYF.

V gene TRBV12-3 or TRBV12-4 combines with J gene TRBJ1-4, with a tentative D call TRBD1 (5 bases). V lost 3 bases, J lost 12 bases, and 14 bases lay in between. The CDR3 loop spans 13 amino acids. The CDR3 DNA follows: TGTGCCAGCAGTTTGGTACAGGATTCAGAACTGTTTTTT. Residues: CASSLVQDSELFF.

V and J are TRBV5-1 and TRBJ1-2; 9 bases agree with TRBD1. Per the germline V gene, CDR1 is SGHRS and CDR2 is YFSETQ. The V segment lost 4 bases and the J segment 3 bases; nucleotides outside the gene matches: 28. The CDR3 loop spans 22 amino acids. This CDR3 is CASSPEDRGTSMATGADYGYTF. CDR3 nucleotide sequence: TGCGCCAGCAGCCCGGAGGACAGGGGAACCTCTATGGCTACGGGCGCGGACTATGGCTACACCTTC.

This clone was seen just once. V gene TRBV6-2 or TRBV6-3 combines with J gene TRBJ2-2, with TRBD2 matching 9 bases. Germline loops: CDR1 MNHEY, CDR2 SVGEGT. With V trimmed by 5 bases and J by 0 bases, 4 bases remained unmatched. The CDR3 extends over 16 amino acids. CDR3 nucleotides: TGTGCCAGCAGTCGGCGGACTAGCGCGAACACCGGGGAGCTGTTTTTT. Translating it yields CASSRRTSANTGELFF.

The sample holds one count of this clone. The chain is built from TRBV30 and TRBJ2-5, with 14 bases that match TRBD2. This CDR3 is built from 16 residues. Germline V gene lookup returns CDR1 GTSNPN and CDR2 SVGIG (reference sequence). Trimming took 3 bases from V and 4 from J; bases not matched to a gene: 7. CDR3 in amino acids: CAWSGLAGGYRETQYF. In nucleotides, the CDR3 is TGTGCCTGGAGCGGACTAGCGGGGGGATACCGAGAGACCCAGTACTTC.

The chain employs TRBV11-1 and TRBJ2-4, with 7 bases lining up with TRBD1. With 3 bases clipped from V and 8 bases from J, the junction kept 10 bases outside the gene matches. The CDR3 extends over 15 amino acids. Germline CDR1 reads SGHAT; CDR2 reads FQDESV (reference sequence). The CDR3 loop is CASSFRDRDHDIQYF. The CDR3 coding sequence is TGTGCCAGCAGCTTCCGAGACAGGGATCATGACATTCAGTACTTC.

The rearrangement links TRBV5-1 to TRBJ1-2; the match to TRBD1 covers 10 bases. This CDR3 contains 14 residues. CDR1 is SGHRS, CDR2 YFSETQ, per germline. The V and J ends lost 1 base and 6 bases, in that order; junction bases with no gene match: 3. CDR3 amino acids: CASSLRDRGNGYTF. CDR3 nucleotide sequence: TGCGCCAGCAGCTTGAGGGACAGGGGCAATGGCTACACCTTC.

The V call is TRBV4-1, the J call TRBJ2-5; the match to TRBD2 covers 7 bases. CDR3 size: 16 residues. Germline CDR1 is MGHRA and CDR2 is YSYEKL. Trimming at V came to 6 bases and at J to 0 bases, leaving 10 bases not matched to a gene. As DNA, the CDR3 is TGCGCCAGCAGGACGAGTAGCGGGTGGGACCAAGAGACCCAGTACTTC. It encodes CASRTSSGWDQETQYF.

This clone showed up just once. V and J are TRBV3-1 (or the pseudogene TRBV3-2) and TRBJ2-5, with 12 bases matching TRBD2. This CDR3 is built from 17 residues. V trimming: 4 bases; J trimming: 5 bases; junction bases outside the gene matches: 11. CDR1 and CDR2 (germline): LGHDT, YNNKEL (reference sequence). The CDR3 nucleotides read TGTGCCAGCAGCCCTCGGACTAGCGGGGATGAGCGGGAGACCCAGTACTTC. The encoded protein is CASSPRTSGDERETQYF.

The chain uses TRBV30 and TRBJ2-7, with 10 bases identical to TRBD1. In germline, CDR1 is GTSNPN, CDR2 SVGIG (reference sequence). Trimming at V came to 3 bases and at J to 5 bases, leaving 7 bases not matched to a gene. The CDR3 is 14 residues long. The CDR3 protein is CAWRAGTGADEQYF. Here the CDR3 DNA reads TGTGCCTGGAGGGCCGGGACAGGGGCCGACGAGCAGTACTTC.

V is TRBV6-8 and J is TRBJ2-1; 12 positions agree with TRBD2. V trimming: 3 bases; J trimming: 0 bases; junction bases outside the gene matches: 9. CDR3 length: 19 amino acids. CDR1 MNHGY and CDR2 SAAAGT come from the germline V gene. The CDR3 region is CASSYGFGLAGSSYNEQFF. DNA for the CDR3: TGTGCCAGCAGTTATGGATTCGGACTAGCGGGGAGCTCCTACAATGAGCAGTTCTTC.

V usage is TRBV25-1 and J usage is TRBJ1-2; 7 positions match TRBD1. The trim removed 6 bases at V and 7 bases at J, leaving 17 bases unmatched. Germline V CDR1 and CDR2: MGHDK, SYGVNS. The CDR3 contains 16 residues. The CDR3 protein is CASRPDLQGKLGGYTF. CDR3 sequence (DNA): TGTGCCAGCAGACCCGACCTACAGGGGAAGTTGGGTGGCTACACCTTC.

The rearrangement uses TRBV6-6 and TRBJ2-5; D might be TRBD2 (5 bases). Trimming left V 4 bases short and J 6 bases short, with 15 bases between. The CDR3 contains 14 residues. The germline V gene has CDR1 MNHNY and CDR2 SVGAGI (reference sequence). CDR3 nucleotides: TGTGCCAGCAGTTCGCCGGGATACCTCCAGACCCAGTACTTC. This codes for CASSSPGYLQTQYF.

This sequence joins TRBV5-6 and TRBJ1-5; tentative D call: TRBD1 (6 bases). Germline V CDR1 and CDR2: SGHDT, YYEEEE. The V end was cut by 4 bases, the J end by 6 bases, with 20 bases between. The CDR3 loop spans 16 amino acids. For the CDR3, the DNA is TGTGCCAGCAGCGATTCGGGGGGGCGCTCGGCTCAGCCCCAGCATTTT. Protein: CASSDSGGRSAQPQHF.

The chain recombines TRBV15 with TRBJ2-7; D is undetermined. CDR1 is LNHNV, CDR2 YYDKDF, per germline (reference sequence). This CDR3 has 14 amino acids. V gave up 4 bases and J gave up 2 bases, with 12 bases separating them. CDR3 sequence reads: CATSNFETAYEQYF. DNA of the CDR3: TGTGCCACCAGCAACTTTGAAACCGCCTACGAGCAGTACTTC.

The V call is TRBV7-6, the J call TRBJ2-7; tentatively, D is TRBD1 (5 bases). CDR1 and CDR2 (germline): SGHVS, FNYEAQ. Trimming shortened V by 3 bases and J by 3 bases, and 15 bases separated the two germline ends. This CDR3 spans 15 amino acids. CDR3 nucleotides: TGTGCCAGCAGCTTTTTTTCGGACAAGATCTACGAGCAGTACTTC. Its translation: CASSFFSDKIYEQYF.